This T cell receptor beta chain was identified during a study of control samples from healthy donors and cancer patients. The method was immunoSEQ multiplex PCR; TCRdb's version includes in-frame clones alone and lacks a portion of them. The sample holds 150,000 to 180,000 clones; about 94% are singletons and the top ten take 5.5% to 6%. Trimming took off 0 bases at V and 2 bases at J, with 14 bases between the two ends. CDR1 LNHDA and CDR2 SQIVND come from the germline V gene (reference sequence). There are 17 residues in the CDR3. The sequencing sample was made of blood. The rearrangement uses TRBV19 and TRBJ1-3; D gene uncertain. The clonotype was recovered from a man aged 35 to 55 in good health. In nucleotides, the CDR3 is TGTGCCAGTAGTATAGATGCCCTGTTAAGGGCTGGAAACACCATATATTTT. The encoded protein is CASSIDALLRAGNTIYF.